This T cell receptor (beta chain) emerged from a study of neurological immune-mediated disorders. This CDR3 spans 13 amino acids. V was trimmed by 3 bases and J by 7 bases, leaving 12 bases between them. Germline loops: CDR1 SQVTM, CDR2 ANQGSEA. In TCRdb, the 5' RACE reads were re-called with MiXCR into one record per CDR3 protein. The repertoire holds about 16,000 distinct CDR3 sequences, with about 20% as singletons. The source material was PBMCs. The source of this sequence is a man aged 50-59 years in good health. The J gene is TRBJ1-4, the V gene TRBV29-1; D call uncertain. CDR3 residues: CSVEMMWSEKLFF. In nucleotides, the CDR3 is TGCAGCGTTGAGATGATGTGGAGTGAAAAACTGTTTTTT.